A selection of T cell receptor beta chains follows, all from one sample in a study of blood T cell repertoires in COVID-19. Profiling relied on immunoSEQ multiplex PCR, and the TCRdb table lists in-frame clones only, not all of them. Of fewer than 350,000 clones listed, about 86% are singletons. Sequencing was done on a sample of PBMCs or T cells enriched from blood (not recorded which). All receptors come from a woman aged 40 to 50 with acute COVID-19. Both conserved end residues are part of each CDR3. The order of the fields is CDR3 DNA, CDR3 protein, J gene, clone size, D gene, V gene. The D gene is left open where the match is weak. Size values are once, few and many counts, or a class for expanded clones, and some rows have none.

CDR3nt: TGTGCCAGTAGTATTTGGGCTAGCACAGATACGCAGTATTTT; CDR3aa: CASSIWASTDTQYF; j_gene: TRBJ2-3; abundance: NA; d_gene: NA; v_gene: TRBV19
CDR3nt: TGTGCCAGCAGCCAAGGTCCGGGGGGAGGGCCTGGCTACACCTTC; CDR3aa: CASSQGPGGGPGYTF; j_gene: TRBJ1-2; abundance: NA; d_gene: NA; v_gene: TRBV3-1/TRBV3-2
CDR3nt: TGTGCCAGCAGCTTGGGACAGGGGGGGACTAATGAAAAACTGTTTTTT; CDR3aa: CASSLGQGGTNEKLFF; j_gene: TRBJ1-4; abundance: NA; d_gene: TRBD1; v_gene: TRBV5-8
CDR3nt: TGTGCCAGCAGTTACCCCGGGACAGGCTATGGCTACACCTTC; CDR3aa: CASSYPGTGYGYTF; j_gene: TRBJ1-2; abundance: NA; d_gene: TRBD1; v_gene: TRBV6-2/TRBV6-3
CDR3nt: TGCGCCAGCAGCGGTGACAACTCCTACGAGCAGTACTTC; CDR3aa: CASSGDNSYEQYF; j_gene: TRBJ2-7; abundance: NA; d_gene: NA; v_gene: TRBV5-1
CDR3nt: TGTGCCAGCAGCTTAAGCGGACAGGGGGGCGAGCAGTACTTC; CDR3aa: CASSLSGQGGEQYF; j_gene: TRBJ2-7; abundance: NA; d_gene: TRBD1; v_gene: TRBV7-3
CDR3nt: TGCAGCGGCCGGGGACTGCTAATGGTCGAGACCCAGTACTTC; CDR3aa: CSGRGLLMVETQYF; j_gene: TRBJ2-5; abundance: NA; d_gene: NA; v_gene: TRBV29-1
CDR3nt: TGCGCCAGCAGCTCCGTCCTTAATGAAAAACTGTTTTTT; CDR3aa: CASSSVLNEKLFF; j_gene: TRBJ1-4; abundance: once; d_gene: NA; v_gene: TRBV5-1
CDR3nt: TGTGCCAGCAGCCGGACAGGGCTATCCTATAATTCACCCCTCCACTTT; CDR3aa: CASSRTGLSYNSPLHF; j_gene: TRBJ1-6; abundance: NA; d_gene: TRBD1; v_gene: TRBV27
CDR3nt: TGCAGCGTCGCTCCTACTAGCGTCGAGCAGTACTTC; CDR3aa: CSVAPTSVEQYF; j_gene: TRBJ2-7; abundance: NA; d_gene: TRBD2; v_gene: TRBV29-1
CDR3nt: TGTGCCAGCTCACCCTCGACAGGGACGAATCAGCCCCAGCATTTT; CDR3aa: CASSPSTGTNQPQHF; j_gene: TRBJ1-5; abundance: NA; d_gene: TRBD1; v_gene: TRBV18
CDR3nt: TGCGCCAGCAGTTTGATTGACAGATTCCAAGAGACCCAGTACTTC; CDR3aa: CASSLIDRFQETQYF; j_gene: TRBJ2-5; abundance: NA; d_gene: NA; v_gene: TRBV5-1
CDR3nt: TGTGCCAGCAGCCCTAACGGGTACAATGAGCAGTTCTTC; CDR3aa: CASSPNGYNEQFF; j_gene: TRBJ2-1; abundance: NA; d_gene: NA; v_gene: TRBV7-3
CDR3nt: TGTGCCAGCAGCTTAGAGAGGTTGGTGCGGCGGGGAGGCGGCACAGATACGCAGTATTTT; CDR3aa: CASSLERLVRRGGGTDTQYF; j_gene: TRBJ2-3; abundance: NA; d_gene: NA; v_gene: TRBV11-3
CDR3nt: TGTGCCAGCAGCGTCACCACTAGCGGGAGTCAGTTCTTC; CDR3aa: CASSVTTSGSQFF; j_gene: TRBJ2-1; abundance: NA; d_gene: TRBD2; v_gene: TRBV9
CDR3nt: TGTGCCAGCACTATAGGAGGACAGAGGGGCTACACCTTC; CDR3aa: CASTIGGQRGYTF; j_gene: TRBJ1-2; abundance: NA; d_gene: NA; v_gene: TRBV6-5
CDR3nt: TGCGCCAGCAGTCTCACAGACAGGGAGTCTCAGCCCCAGCATTTT; CDR3aa: CASSLTDRESQPQHF; j_gene: TRBJ1-5; abundance: NA; d_gene: TRBD1; v_gene: TRBV5-1
CDR3nt: TGTGCCAGCCGTCGACAGGGCCCCGCCGGGGAGCTGTTTTTT; CDR3aa: CASRRQGPAGELFF; j_gene: TRBJ2-2; abundance: NA; d_gene: TRBD1; v_gene: TRBV2
CDR3nt: TGTGCCAGCAGTGTCGACAGGAACACTGAAGCTTTCTTT; CDR3aa: CASSVDRNTEAFF; j_gene: TRBJ1-1; abundance: NA; d_gene: NA; v_gene: TRBV6-4
CDR3nt: TGTGCCAGCCTGGGACACATGAACACTGAAGCTTTCTTT; CDR3aa: CASLGHMNTEAFF; j_gene: TRBJ1-1; abundance: NA; d_gene: NA; v_gene: TRBV28
CDR3nt: TGTGCCAGCAGTTTACCAAGGGACTATACTTACGAGCAGTACTTC; CDR3aa: CASSLPRDYTYEQYF; j_gene: TRBJ2-7; abundance: NA; d_gene: TRBD2; v_gene: TRBV28
CDR3nt: TGCGCCAGCAGCTTGGACGGGAACACCGGGGAGCTGTTTTTT; CDR3aa: CASSLDGNTGELFF; j_gene: TRBJ2-2; abundance: NA; d_gene: NA; v_gene: TRBV5-1
CDR3nt: TGTGCCAGCAGCACCGGGACAGGGGGGACGTATGAGCAGTTCTTC; CDR3aa: CASSTGTGGTYEQFF; j_gene: TRBJ2-1; abundance: NA; d_gene: TRBD1; v_gene: TRBV2
CDR3nt: TGTGCCAGCAGCTTTGGGGGGGTGTATAATTCACCCCTCCACTTT; CDR3aa: CASSFGGVYNSPLHF; j_gene: TRBJ1-6; abundance: NA; d_gene: NA; v_gene: TRBV5-4
CDR3nt: TGTGCCAGTGGGACGGGACAGGGGGAGGAAAAACTGTTTTTT; CDR3aa: CASGTGQGEEKLFF; j_gene: TRBJ1-4; abundance: NA; d_gene: TRBD1; v_gene: TRBV2
CDR3nt: TGTGCCAGCTCACCACTAGCGGGAGCCCCCGGAGTCTACGAGCAGTACTTC; CDR3aa: CASSPLAGAPGVYEQYF; j_gene: TRBJ2-7; abundance: NA; d_gene: TRBD2; v_gene: TRBV18
CDR3nt: TGTGCCAGCAATTGGGCCGGAAATGAAAAACTGTTTTTT; CDR3aa: CASNWAGNEKLFF; j_gene: TRBJ1-4; abundance: few; d_gene: NA; v_gene: TRBV2
CDR3nt: TGTGCCAGCAGCCAAGCCCTTTCGCTAGCGGGGGAATTCTACAATGAGCAGTTCTTC; CDR3aa: CASSQALSLAGEFYNEQFF; j_gene: TRBJ2-1; abundance: NA; d_gene: TRBD2; v_gene: TRBV3-1/TRBV3-2
CDR3nt: TGTGCCAGCTCACCACAGGGGTCCTACAATGAGCAGTTCTTC; CDR3aa: CASSPQGSYNEQFF; j_gene: TRBJ2-1; abundance: NA; d_gene: NA; v_gene: TRBV18
CDR3nt: TGCGCCAGCAGCAAGGACAGATCCTACGAGCAGTACTTC; CDR3aa: CASSKDRSYEQYF; j_gene: TRBJ2-7; abundance: NA; d_gene: NA; v_gene: TRBV5-1
CDR3nt: TGTGCCAGCTCAACGACAGCCAGTAATGAAAAACTGTTTTTT; CDR3aa: CASSTTASNEKLFF; j_gene: TRBJ1-4; abundance: once; d_gene: NA; v_gene: TRBV18
CDR3nt: TGTGCCAGCAGCTTGGACAGGGGAGAGACCCAGTACTTC; CDR3aa: CASSLDRGETQYF; j_gene: TRBJ2-5; abundance: once; d_gene: TRBD1; v_gene: TRBV7-2
CDR3nt: TGCGCCAGCAGCCGGGGACAGGGTAACTATGGCTACACCTTC; CDR3aa: CASSRGQGNYGYTF; j_gene: TRBJ1-2; abundance: NA; d_gene: TRBD1; v_gene: TRBV5-1
CDR3nt: TGTGCCATCAGGGGAGGGTCGGGGACCTCTGGAAACACCATATATTTT; CDR3aa: CAIRGGSGTSGNTIYF; j_gene: TRBJ1-3; abundance: NA; d_gene: NA; v_gene: TRBV10-3
CDR3nt: TGTGCCAGCAGGGCCGACAGCAACACTGAAGCTTTCTTT; CDR3aa: CASRADSNTEAFF; j_gene: TRBJ1-1; abundance: NA; d_gene: NA; v_gene: TRBV11-2
CDR3nt: TGTGCCAGCACGGGGGGAGTGAACACTGAAGCTTTCTTT; CDR3aa: CASTGGVNTEAFF; j_gene: TRBJ1-1; abundance: NA; d_gene: NA; v_gene: TRBV28
CDR3nt: TGTGCCAGCAGCTTATATCAGGCCTCCTACGAGCAGTACTTC; CDR3aa: CASSLYQASYEQYF; j_gene: TRBJ2-7; abundance: once; d_gene: NA; v_gene: TRBV11-2
CDR3nt: TGTGCCAGCAGCTTGGGACAGGGCGTCGGAGGCTACACCTTC; CDR3aa: CASSLGQGVGGYTF; j_gene: TRBJ1-2; abundance: NA; d_gene: TRBD1; v_gene: TRBV7-2
CDR3nt: TGCGCCAGCAGCCTGAGTGTTGCTTCCTACGAGCAGTACTTC; CDR3aa: CASSLSVASYEQYF; j_gene: TRBJ2-7; abundance: NA; d_gene: NA; v_gene: TRBV4-3
CDR3nt: TGTGCCAGCACCCCCCGGGGTCCAATCCAATACACAGATACGCAGTATTTT; CDR3aa: CASTPRGPIQYTDTQYF; j_gene: TRBJ2-3; abundance: NA; d_gene: NA; v_gene: TRBV27
CDR3nt: TGTGCCAGCAGCCCTCCGAATCCAGATGTTACAGATACGCAGTATTTT; CDR3aa: CASSPPNPDVTDTQYF; j_gene: TRBJ2-3; abundance: NA; d_gene: NA; v_gene: TRBV7-3
CDR3nt: TGTGCCAGCAGCGTAGGAGGGGGAGACGGGGAGCTGTTTTTT; CDR3aa: CASSVGGGDGELFF; j_gene: TRBJ2-2; abundance: few; d_gene: NA; v_gene: TRBV9
CDR3nt: TGTGCCAGCAGTTACTCGCTAGAACTCATCACCGGGGAGCTGTTTTTT; CDR3aa: CASSYSLELITGELFF; j_gene: TRBJ2-2; abundance: NA; d_gene: NA; v_gene: TRBV6-5
CDR3nt: TGTGCCAGCAGCCAAGATATAGCGGGAGGCTACGAGCAGTACTTC; CDR3aa: CASSQDIAGGYEQYF; j_gene: TRBJ2-7; abundance: NA; d_gene: TRBD2; v_gene: TRBV4-2
CDR3nt: TGCGCCAGCAGCTTAAGCGACCGACGGGAATACGAGCAGTACTTC; CDR3aa: CASSLSDRREYEQYF; j_gene: TRBJ2-7; abundance: NA; d_gene: NA; v_gene: TRBV5-1
CDR3nt: TGTGCCAGCAGTTTAGGCGGCAGCGGATCGAACACTGAAGCTTTCTTT; CDR3aa: CASSLGGSGSNTEAFF; j_gene: TRBJ1-1; abundance: NA; d_gene: NA; v_gene: TRBV28
CDR3nt: TGCGCCAGCAGTGCTGACAGGGTGCCTGGAAACACCATATATTTT; CDR3aa: CASSADRVPGNTIYF; j_gene: TRBJ1-3; abundance: NA; d_gene: TRBD1; v_gene: TRBV10-2
CDR3nt: TGTGCCAGCAGCCACGGGGGGCGGAATTCACCCCTCCACTTT; CDR3aa: CASSHGGRNSPLHF; j_gene: TRBJ1-6; abundance: NA; d_gene: NA; v_gene: TRBV3-1/TRBV3-2
CDR3nt: TGTGCCAGCAGCACAGGGGGCACGGGCACAGATACGCAGTATTTT; CDR3aa: CASSTGGTGTDTQYF; j_gene: TRBJ2-3; abundance: NA; d_gene: TRBD1; v_gene: TRBV5-8
CDR3nt: TGTGCCAGCAGCTTGGCTGACAGGGTTGTTGGACAGCCCCAGCATTTT; CDR3aa: CASSLADRVVGQPQHF; j_gene: TRBJ1-5; abundance: NA; d_gene: TRBD1; v_gene: TRBV7-2
CDR3nt: TGTGCCAGCAGTGCAGACAGGGGGGGGAATGAAAAACTGTTTTTT; CDR3aa: CASSADRGGNEKLFF; j_gene: TRBJ1-4; abundance: NA; d_gene: TRBD1; v_gene: TRBV28
CDR3nt: TGTGCCAGCAGCCCCCTCACCACCGCGGGACAGGGTCCCCCCGAGCAGTACTTC; CDR3aa: CASSPLTTAGQGPPEQYF; j_gene: TRBJ2-7; abundance: NA; d_gene: TRBD1; v_gene: TRBV11-2